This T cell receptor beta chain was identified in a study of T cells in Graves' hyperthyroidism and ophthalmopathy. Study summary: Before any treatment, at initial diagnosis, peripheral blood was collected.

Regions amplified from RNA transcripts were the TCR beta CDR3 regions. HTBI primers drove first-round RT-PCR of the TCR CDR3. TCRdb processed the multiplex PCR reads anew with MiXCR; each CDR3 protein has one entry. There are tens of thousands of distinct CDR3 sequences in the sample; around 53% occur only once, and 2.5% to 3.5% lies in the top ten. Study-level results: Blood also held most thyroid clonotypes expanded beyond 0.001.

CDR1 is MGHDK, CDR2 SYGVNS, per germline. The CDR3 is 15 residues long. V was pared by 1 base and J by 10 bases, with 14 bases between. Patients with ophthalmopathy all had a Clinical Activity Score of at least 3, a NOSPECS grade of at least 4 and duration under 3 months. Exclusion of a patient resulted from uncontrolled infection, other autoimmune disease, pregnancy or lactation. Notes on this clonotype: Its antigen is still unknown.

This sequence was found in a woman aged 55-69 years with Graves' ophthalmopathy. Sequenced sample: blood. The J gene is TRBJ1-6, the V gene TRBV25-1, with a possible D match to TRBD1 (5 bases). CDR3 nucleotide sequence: TGTGCCAGCAGTGAATGGGGGAGGGGTAACTCACCCCTCCACTTT. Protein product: CASSEWGRGNSPLHF.